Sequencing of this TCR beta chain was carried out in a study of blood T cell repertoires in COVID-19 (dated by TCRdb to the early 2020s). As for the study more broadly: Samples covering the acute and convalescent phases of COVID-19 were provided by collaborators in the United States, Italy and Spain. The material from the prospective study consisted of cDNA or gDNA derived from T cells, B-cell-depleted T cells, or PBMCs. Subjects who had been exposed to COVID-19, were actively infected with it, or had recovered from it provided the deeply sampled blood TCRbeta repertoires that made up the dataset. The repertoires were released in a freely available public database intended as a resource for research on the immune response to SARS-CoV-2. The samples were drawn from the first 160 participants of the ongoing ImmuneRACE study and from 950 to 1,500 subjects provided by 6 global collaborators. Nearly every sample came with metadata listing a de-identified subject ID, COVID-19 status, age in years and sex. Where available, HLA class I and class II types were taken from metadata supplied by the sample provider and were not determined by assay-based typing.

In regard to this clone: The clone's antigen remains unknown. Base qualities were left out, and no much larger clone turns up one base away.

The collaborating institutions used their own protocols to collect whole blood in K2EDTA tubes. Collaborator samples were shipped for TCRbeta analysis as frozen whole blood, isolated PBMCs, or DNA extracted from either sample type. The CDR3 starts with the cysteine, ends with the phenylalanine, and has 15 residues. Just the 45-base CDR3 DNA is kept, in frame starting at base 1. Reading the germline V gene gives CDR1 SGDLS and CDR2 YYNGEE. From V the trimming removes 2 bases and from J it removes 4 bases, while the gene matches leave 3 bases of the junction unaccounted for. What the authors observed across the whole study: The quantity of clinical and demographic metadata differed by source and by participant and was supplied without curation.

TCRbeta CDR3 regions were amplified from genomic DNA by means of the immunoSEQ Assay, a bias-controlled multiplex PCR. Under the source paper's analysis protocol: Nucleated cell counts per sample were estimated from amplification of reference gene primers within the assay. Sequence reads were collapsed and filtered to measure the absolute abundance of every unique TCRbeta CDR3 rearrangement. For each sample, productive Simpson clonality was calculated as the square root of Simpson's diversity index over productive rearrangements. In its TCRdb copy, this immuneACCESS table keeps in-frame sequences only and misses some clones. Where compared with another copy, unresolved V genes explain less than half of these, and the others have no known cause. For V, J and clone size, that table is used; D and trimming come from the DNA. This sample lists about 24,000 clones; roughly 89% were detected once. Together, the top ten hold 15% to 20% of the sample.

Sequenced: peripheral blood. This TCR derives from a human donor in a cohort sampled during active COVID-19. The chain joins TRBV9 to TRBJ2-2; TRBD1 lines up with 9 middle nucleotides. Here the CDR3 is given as CASSVDRGGTGELFF. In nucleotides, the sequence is TGTGCCAGCAGCGTGGACAGGGGAGGCACCGGGGAGCTGTTTTTT.